Given below is one T cell receptor beta chain in context. Its specificity is unknown. The source of the sample is a study of cytomegalovirus exposure and HLA in healthy donors. PCR amplification relied on 60 Vbeta primers (plus 13 Jbeta primers). Data came from immunoSEQ multiplex PCR; TCRdb stores just in-frame clones and leaves some out. The sample consists of around 140,000 clones, 82% of them appearing once. Findings of the study overall: Three chains tied to CMV proved CMV antigen-specific in vitro. High specificity and sensitivity for cytomegalovirus status were reported for the classifier. An analysis that was carried out later associated some 17,000 TCR beta sequences with HLA alleles at 0.05 false discovery rate. Analysis performed later showed TCR beta chains linked to HLA being more clonally expanded than equally common others.

Material: PBMCs. The TCR was taken from a young man in good health and CMV-seropositive.

DNA for the CDR3: TGTGCCAGTAGTATATCCGGATCCCTAGCGGGATACTACAATGAGCAGTTCTTC. Residues: CASSISGSLAGYYNEQFF. The chain recombines TRBV19 with TRBJ2-1; 9 bases map to TRBD2. After removal of 2 bases from V and 3 bases from J, the junction contained 11 bases not matched to a gene. Germline V gives CDR1 LNHDA, CDR2 SQIVND (reference sequence). This CDR3 has 18 amino acids.